This paragraph reports one T cell receptor (beta chain). The antigen remains unidentified. This record belongs to a study of T cells in Graves' hyperthyroidism and ophthalmopathy. Broader study findings: The majority of expanded thyroid clonotypes above 0.001 also appeared in blood. A 13 V-J signature model discriminated ophthalmopathy versus stable hyperthyroidism.

Subjects aged 18 to 65 presented with newly diagnosed hyperthyroidism of less than 2 months' duration. Looked up from germline, CDR1 is SGHVS and CDR2 is FNYEAQ. There are 15 residues in the CDR3. V was cut by 5 bases and J by 4 bases, with 15 bases left in between. Amplified regions were TCR beta CDR3 sequences from RNA transcripts. First-round RT-PCR with HTBI primers amplified the TCR CDR3 region. TCRdb analysed the multiplex PCR reads with MiXCR anew, one entry per CDR3 protein. The data contain roughly 720,000 distinct CDR3 sequences, 17% of them singletons. V and J are TRBV7-6 and TRBJ2-1; tentative D call: TRBD2 (5 bases). The sequence came from a man aged 50-60 years with Graves' hyperthyroidism. Specimen: blood. CDR3 residues: CASSPRADLYNEQFF. The CDR3 DNA sequence: TGTGCCAGCAGCCCTAGAGCGGACTTATACAATGAGCAGTTCTTC.